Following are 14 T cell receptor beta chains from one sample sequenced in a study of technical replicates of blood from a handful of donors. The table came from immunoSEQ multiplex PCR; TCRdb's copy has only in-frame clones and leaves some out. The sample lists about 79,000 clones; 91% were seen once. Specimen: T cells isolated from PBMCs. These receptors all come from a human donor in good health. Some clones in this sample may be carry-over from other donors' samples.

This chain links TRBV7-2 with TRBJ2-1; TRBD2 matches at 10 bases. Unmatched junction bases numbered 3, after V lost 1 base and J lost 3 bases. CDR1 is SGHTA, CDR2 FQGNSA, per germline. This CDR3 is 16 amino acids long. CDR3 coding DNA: TGTGCCAGCAGCTTAGGCCCTAGCGGGAGCTACAATGAGCAGTTCTTC. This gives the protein CASSLGPSGSYNEQFF.

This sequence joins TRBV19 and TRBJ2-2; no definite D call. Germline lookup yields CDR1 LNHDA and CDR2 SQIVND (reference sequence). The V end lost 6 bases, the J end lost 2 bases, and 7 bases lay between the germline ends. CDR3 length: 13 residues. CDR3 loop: CASRALNTGELFF. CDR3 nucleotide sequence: TGTGCCAGTAGGGCCCTTAACACCGGGGAGCTGTTTTTT.

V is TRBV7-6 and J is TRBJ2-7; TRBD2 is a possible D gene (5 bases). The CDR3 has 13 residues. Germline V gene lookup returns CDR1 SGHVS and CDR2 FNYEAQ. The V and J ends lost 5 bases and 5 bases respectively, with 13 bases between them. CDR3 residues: CASSHSPGDEQYF. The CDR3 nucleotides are TGTGCCAGCAGCCACAGCCCCGGGGACGAGCAGTACTTC.

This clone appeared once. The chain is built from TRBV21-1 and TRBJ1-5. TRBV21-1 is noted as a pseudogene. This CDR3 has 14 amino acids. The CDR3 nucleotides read TGTGCCAGCATCCCGGGAGGAAGCAATCAGCCCCAGCATTTT. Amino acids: CASIPGGSNQPQHF.

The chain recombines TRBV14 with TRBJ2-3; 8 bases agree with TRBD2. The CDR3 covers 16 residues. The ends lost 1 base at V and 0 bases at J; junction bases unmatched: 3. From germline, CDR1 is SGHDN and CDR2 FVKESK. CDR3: CASSQGLAGSTDTQYF. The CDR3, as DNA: TGTGCCAGCAGCCAAGGGCTAGCGGGTAGCACAGATACGCAGTATTTT.

CDR3 region: CASSEFVGRGETQYF. CDR3 in DNA: TGTGCCAGCAGTGAATTCGTCGGGAGGGGTGAGACCCAGTACTTC. The V gene is TRBV2, the J gene TRBJ2-5, with 8 bases lining up with TRBD2. The CDR3 has 15 amino acids. Germline V gene data show CDR1 as SNHLY and CDR2 as FYNNEI. V was pared by 2 bases and J by 5 bases, with 7 bases of the junction left unmatched. Using reference TRBV2 and TRBJ2-5 for the parts outside the CDR3, the full variable domain is EPEVTQTPSHQVTQMGQEVILRCVPISNHLYFYWYRQILGQKVEFLVSFYNNEISEKSEIFDDQFSVERPDGSNFTLKIRSTKLEDSAMYFCASSEFVGRGETQYFGPGTRLLVL.

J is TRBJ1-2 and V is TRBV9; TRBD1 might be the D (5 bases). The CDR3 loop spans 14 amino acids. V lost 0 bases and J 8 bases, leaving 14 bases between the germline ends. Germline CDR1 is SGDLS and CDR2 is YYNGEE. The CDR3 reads CASSVAREEAGYTF. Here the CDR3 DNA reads TGTGCCAGCAGCGTAGCCAGGGAGGAGGCGGGCTACACCTTC.

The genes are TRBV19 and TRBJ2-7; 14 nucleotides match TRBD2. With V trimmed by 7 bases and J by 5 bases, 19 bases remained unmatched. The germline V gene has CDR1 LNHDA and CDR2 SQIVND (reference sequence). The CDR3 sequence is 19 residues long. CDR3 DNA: TGTGCCAGTACGGGGAGGGGAGGACTAGCGGGAGGTAATCTGGACGAGCAGTACTTC. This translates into CASTGRGGLAGGNLDEQYF.

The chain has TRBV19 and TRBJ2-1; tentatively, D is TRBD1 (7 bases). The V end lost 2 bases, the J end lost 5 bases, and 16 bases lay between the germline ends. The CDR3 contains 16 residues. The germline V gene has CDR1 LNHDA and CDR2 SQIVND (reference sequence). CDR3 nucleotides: TGTGCCAGTAGTATATGGGGGGACAGAGCAGACAATGAGCAGTTCTTC. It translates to CASSIWGDRADNEQFF.

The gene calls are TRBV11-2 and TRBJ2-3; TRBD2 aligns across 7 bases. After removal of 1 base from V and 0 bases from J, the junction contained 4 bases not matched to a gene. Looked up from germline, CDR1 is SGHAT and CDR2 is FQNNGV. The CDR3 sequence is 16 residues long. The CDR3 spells CASSLVGGRSTDTQYF. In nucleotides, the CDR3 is TGTGCCAGCAGCTTAGTGGGCGGGAGAAGCACAGATACGCAGTATTTT. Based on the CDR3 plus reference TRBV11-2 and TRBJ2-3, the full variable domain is EAGVAQSPRYKIIEKRQSVAFWCNPISGHATLYWYQQILGQGPKLLIQFQNNGVVDDSQLPKDRFSAERLKGVDSTLKIQPAKLEDSAVYLCASSLVGGRSTDTQYFGPGTRLTVL.

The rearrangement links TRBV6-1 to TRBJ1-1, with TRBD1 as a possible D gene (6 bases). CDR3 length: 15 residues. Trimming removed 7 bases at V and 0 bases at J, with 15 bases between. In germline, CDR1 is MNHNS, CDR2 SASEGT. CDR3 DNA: TGTGCCAGCACCGCACTACAGGGTATGAACACTGAAGCTTTCTTT. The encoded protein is CASTALQGMNTEAFF.

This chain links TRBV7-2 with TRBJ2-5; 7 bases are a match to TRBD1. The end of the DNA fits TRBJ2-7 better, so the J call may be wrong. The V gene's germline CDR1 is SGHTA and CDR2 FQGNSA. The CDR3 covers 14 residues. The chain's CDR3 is CASSFRQGFNEQYF. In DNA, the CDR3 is TGTGCCAGCAGCTTCAGACAGGGTTTCAACGAGCAGTACTTC.

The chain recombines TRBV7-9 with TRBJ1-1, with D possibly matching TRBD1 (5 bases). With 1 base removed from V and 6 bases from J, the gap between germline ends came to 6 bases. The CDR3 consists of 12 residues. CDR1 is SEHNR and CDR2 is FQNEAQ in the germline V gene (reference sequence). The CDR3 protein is CASSLGGSEAFF. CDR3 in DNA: TGTGCCAGCAGCTTAGGGGGCTCTGAAGCTTTCTTT.

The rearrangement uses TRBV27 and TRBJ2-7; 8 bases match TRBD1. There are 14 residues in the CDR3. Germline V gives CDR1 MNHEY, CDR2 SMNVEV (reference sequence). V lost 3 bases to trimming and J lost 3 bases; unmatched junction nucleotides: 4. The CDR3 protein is CASSFGQGYYEQYF. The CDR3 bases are TGTGCCAGCAGTTTTGGACAGGGCTACTACGAGCAGTACTTC.